The entry that follows covers one TCR beta chain sequence. Stated treatment: randomized to nivolumab then ipilimumab (arm A) or the reverse (arm B). No patient had prior DNA-damaging chemotherapy. Live CD3+CD8+ CD19− CD56− cells were sorted from PBMCs. This sample was taken from a study of sequential checkpoint blockade in melanoma. The CDR3 runs 14 residues. In germline, CDR1 is SGHRS, CDR2 YFSETQ. V was clipped by 4 bases and J by 8 bases; unmatched bases: 9. Using immunoSEQ multiplex PCR, the repertoire was profiled, and TCRdb retains in-frame clones only, with some absent. Among roughly 20,000 clones listed, about four fifths were seen once.

The TCR comes from a human donor with melanoma. The gene calls are TRBV5-1 and TRBJ2-1; TRBD1 matches 7 bases. The sequencing here drew on CD8+ T cells sorted from blood (inferred from file names), taken from a patient given nivolumab and ipilimumab in sequence. The CDR3 is CASSILQGSHEQFF. CDR3 bases: TGCGCCAGCAGCATTTTACAGGGGTCCCATGAGCAGTTCTTC.